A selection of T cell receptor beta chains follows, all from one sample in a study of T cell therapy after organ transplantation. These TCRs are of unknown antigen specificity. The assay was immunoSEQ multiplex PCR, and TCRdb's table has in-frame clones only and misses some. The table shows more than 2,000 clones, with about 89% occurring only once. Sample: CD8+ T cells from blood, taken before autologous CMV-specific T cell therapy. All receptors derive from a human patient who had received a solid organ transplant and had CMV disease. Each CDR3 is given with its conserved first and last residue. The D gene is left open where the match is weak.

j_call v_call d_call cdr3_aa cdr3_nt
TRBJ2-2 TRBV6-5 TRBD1 CASSYSWTGWDGELFF TGTGCCAGCAGTTACTCCTGGACAGGGTGGGACGGGGAGCTGTTTTTT
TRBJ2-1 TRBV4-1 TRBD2 CASSPQPPLSSGDNEQFF TGCGCCAGCAGCCCCCAACCTCCCCTCTCTAGCGGGGACAATGAGCAGTTCTTC
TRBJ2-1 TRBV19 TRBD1 CASMAGTGGYNEQFF TGTGCCAGTATGGCCGGGACAGGGGGTTACAATGAGCAGTTCTTC
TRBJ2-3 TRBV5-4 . CASSSRDSTDTQYF TGTGCCAGCAGCTCCCGGGACTCCACAGATACGCAGTATTTT
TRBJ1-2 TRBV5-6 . CASSFTGTQRRWGYTF TGTGCCAGCAGCTTTACCGGGACACAAAGGCGATGGGGCTACACCTTC
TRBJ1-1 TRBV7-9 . CASSLGEANTEAFF TGTGCCAGCAGCCTAGGGGAGGCGAACACTGAAGCTTTCTTT
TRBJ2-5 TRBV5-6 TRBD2 CASRRGSGETQYF TGTGCCAGCAGACGCGGGAGCGGGGAGACCCAGTACTTC
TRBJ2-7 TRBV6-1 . CASVANGIDEQYF TGTGCCAGCGTAGCCAATGGGATAGACGAGCAGTACTTC
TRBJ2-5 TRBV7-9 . CASSLVEGRRETQYF TGTGCCAGCAGCTTAGTCGAAGGGAGGAGGGAGACCCAGTACTTC
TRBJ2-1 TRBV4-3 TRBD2 CASSQDGTSGGNEQFF TGCGCCAGCAGCCAAGATGGGACTAGCGGGGGCAATGAGCAGTTCTTC
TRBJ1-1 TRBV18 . CASSPRTELNTEAFF TGTGCCAGCTCACCACGGACGGAATTGAACACTGAAGCTTTCTTT